The 23 T cell receptor beta chains below come from one sample, sequenced in a study of T-cell reconstitution after alpha-beta-depleted transplantation in children. As it was prepared, the TCRbeta library received unique molecular identifiers. Using its own MiXCR run on the PCR reads, TCRdb lists one record per CDR3 protein. The sample has 260,000 or so distinct CDR3 sequences, approximately 12% seen once. Sample: PBMCs from the stem cell graft donor, taken from the stem cell graft. Every receptor here comes from a human donor who donated a stem cell graft to a child with acute lymphoblastic leukemia.

This clonotype was picked up a small number of times. J is TRBJ1-1 and V is TRBV6-2 or TRBV6-3, with 9 bases matching TRBD1. The CDR3 is 17 amino acids. V trimming: 6 bases; J trimming: 7 bases; junction bases outside the gene matches: 18. Per germline, CDR1 MNHEY and CDR2 SVGEGT. The CDR3 loop reads CASSWATIKQGADEAFF. As DNA, the CDR3 is TGTGCCAGCAGCTGGGCCACAATCAAACAGGGGGCTGATGAAGCTTTCTTT.

The sample holds many counts of this clonotype. V is TRBV20-1 and J is TRBJ2-7; D tentatively fits TRBD1 or TRBD2 (5 bases each). The germline V gene encodes CDR1 DFQATT and CDR2 SNEGSKA (reference sequence). There are 12 residues in the CDR3. CDR3 sequence (DNA): TGCAGGGCAGGGACCGACGCCTACGAGCAGTACTTC. This translates into CRAGTDAYEQYF.

This clonotype was recorded only once. The chain uses TRBV19 and TRBJ2-7; TRBD1 matches 10 bases. Trimming took 9 bases from V and 6 from J; bases not matched to a gene: 11. The CDR3 is made up of 14 amino acids. Germline V gene sequence: CDR1 LNHDA, CDR2 SQIVND (reference sequence). The CDR3 DNA follows: TGTGCCAGCACCGACAGGGGGCTAGGCCGCGAGCAGTACTTC. Translating it yields CASTDRGLGREQYF.

The rearrangement uses TRBV7-2 and TRBJ2-3, with a tentative D call TRBD2 (5 bases). CDR3 length equals 12 residues. Per the germline V gene, CDR1 is SGHTA and CDR2 is FQGNSA. Trimming pared 5 bases from V and 8 bases from J, leaving 11 bases between. The CDR3 DNA is TGTGCCAGCAGCCCAGACTACGGTACGCAGTATTTT. This gives the protein CASSPDYGTQYF.

Comments on this clonotype: A much more abundant neighbour one base away suggests this may be a read error. The chain uses TRBV20-1 and TRBJ1-1; 7 positions match TRBD1. The germline CDR1 and CDR2 sequences are DFQATT and SNEGSKA (reference sequence). Trimming took 2 bases from V and 5 from J; bases not matched to a gene: 8. The CDR3 runs to 14 residues. The CDR3 nucleotides are TGCAGTGCTAGAAAGGACAGGACGAAGACTGAAGCTTTCTTT. Protein sequence: CSARKDRTKTEAFF.

This clonotype was found many times. V is TRBV7-2 and J is TRBJ2-3; a weak D match, TRBD2 (5 bases). V was trimmed by 2 bases and J by 6 bases, leaving 9 bases between them. The CDR3 sequence is 13 residues long. Germline lookup yields CDR1 SGHTA and CDR2 FQGNSA. The CDR3 protein is CASSLKGADTQYF. The CDR3 DNA reads as TGTGCCAGCAGCTTAAAGGGAGCGGATACGCAGTATTTT. The full variable domain, its missing parts supplied by reference TRBV7-2 and TRBJ2-3, is GAGVSQSPSNKVTEKGKDVELRCDPISGHTALYWYRQSLGQGLEFLIYFQGNSAPDKSGLPSDRFSAERTGGSVSTLTIQRTQQEDSAVYLCASSLKGADTQYFGPGTRLTVL.

This clonotype was seen at least ten times. At one end the junction does not follow the germline gene, possibly because of a read error. The chain uses TRBV12-3 or TRBV12-4 and TRBJ2-7; TRBD1 agrees at 7 bases. CDR3 length: 14 residues. The CDR3 nucleotides are TGTGCCAGCAGCCCCGGGACAGCTCCCTACGATCAGTACTTC. Translating gives CASSPGTAPYDQYF.

This clonotype was seen many times. This rearrangement joins TRBV5-1 to TRBJ1-6; D might be TRBD1 (5 bases). This CDR3 has 14 residues. V gave up 0 bases and J gave up 10 bases, with 11 bases separating them. Germline V gene data show CDR1 as SGHRS and CDR2 as YFSETQ. The DNA for the CDR3 is TGCGCCAGCAGCTTGGAGCAGGGCGGCTCACCCCTCCACTTT. Its translation is CASSLEQGGSPLHF.

This clonotype was counted many times. This chain joins TRBV25-1 and TRBJ2-1; 8 positions match TRBD2. The V segment lost 6 bases and the J segment 0 bases; nucleotides outside the gene matches: 4. CDR1 and CDR2 (germline): MGHDK, SYGVNS. The CDR3 spans 15 residues. DNA for the CDR3: TGTGCCAGCAGAGATAGCGGGGCCTCCTACAATGAGCAGTTCTTC. Translation: CASRDSGASYNEQFF. The full variable domain, with the rest looked up from reference TRBV25-1 and TRBJ2-1, is EADIYQTPRYLVIGTGKKITLECSQTMGHDKMYWYQQDPGMELHLIHYSYGVNSTEKGDLSSESTVSRIRTEHFPLTLESARPSHTSQYLCASRDSGASYNEQFFGPGTRLTVL.

This clonotype was seen many times. CDR3 bases: TGCGCCAGCAGCCGAACGGTAGGCCAAGAGACCCAGTACTTC. Translating it yields CASSRTVGQETQYF. This chain links TRBV5-1 with TRBJ2-5; unclear D gene. Germline loops: CDR1 SGHRS, CDR2 YFSETQ. CDR3 size: 14 residues. The ends were cut back, 4 bases at V and 1 base at J, with 11 bases in the middle.

Ten or more counts support this clonotype. The CDR3 loop is CASRLDRRLYNEQFF. In DNA, the CDR3 is TGTGCCAGCAGGCTAGACAGGCGCCTCTACAATGAGCAGTTCTTC. The V call is TRBV6-1, the J call TRBJ2-1, with a possible D match to TRBD1 (6 bases). The CDR3 consists of 15 residues. Germline V gives CDR1 MNHNS, CDR2 SASEGT. V lost 6 bases and J 3 bases, leaving 15 bases between the germline ends.

The table lists this clonotype with a few counts. The chain is built from TRBV19 and TRBJ1-5, with 11 bases aligning to TRBD1. The trim removed 11 bases at V and 0 bases at J, leaving 15 bases unmatched. The CDR3 contains 18 residues. Germline V gene data show CDR1 as LNHDA and CDR2 as SQIVND (reference sequence). The chain's CDR3 is CASLSGDRGAFSNQPQHF. CDR3 coding DNA: TGTGCCTCCCTCAGCGGGGACAGGGGGGCTTTTAGCAATCAGCCCCAGCATTTT.

The chain is built from TRBV5-1 and TRBJ1-1, with D tentatively TRBD1 (5 bases). Trimming took off 5 bases at V and 1 base at J, with 12 bases between the two ends. CDR3 length: 14 residues. Germline V gives CDR1 SGHRS, CDR2 YFSETQ. CDR3 residues: CASREGSANTEAFF. The CDR3 coding sequence is TGCGCCAGCAGGGAGGGGTCGGCGAACACTGAAGCTTTCTTT.

The sample holds a few counts of this clonotype. V is TRBV29-1 and J is TRBJ2-2; a possible D gene is TRBD1 (6 bases). Trimming took 7 bases from V and 7 from J, leaving 16 bases between them. This CDR3 region has 13 residues. Germline assignment: CDR1 SQVTM and CDR2 ANQGSEA. The CDR3 reads CSAKIGGGGELFF. CDR3 sequence (DNA): TGCAGCGCCAAGATAGGGGGTGGCGGGGAGCTGTTTTTT.

This clonotype was counted at least ten times. The chain carries TRBV29-1 and TRBJ1-6; D might be TRBD1 (5 bases). Germline assignment: CDR1 SQVTM and CDR2 ANQGSEA. The CDR3 extends over 13 amino acids. Trimming pared 6 bases from V and 3 bases from J, leaving 9 bases between. Here the CDR3 reads CSVRGDYNSPLHF. The CDR3 region has the DNA TGCAGCGTCAGAGGGGACTATAATTCACCCCTCCACTTT.

A remark on this clonotype: Being one base from a much bigger clone, this may be a read error. The rearrangement links TRBV5-5 to TRBJ1-5; 8 positions match TRBD1. In germline, CDR1 is SGHKS, CDR2 YYEKEE (reference sequence). The CDR3 loop spans 16 amino acids. CDR3: CASSFDRGTGNKPQHF. As DNA, the CDR3 is TGTGCCAGCAGCTTTGACAGGGGAACGGGCAATAAGCCCCAGCATTTT.

A few counts support this clonotype. The genes are TRBV30 and TRBJ2-3; D is unresolved. The germline gives CDR1 GTSNPN, CDR2 SVGIG (reference sequence). Trimming shortened V by 0 bases and J by 0 bases, and 13 bases separated the two germline ends. The CDR3 totals 16 residues. The CDR3 DNA reads as TGTGCCTGGAGTGTACTTAATTACGCTAGCACAGATACGCAGTATTTT. Translating gives CAWSVLNYASTDTQYF.

This clonotype was counted at least ten times. V usage is TRBV5-1 and J usage is TRBJ1-1; 8 bases agree with TRBD1. Germline V gene sequence: CDR1 SGHRS, CDR2 YFSETQ. This CDR3 contains 14 residues. The J segment lost 4 bases and the V segment lost 4 bases, leaving 6 bases of the junction unmatched. DNA of the CDR3: TGCGCCAGCAGCGACCCACAGGGGGGCACTGAAGCTTTCTTT. This codes for CASSDPQGGTEAFF.

This clonotype was observed a single time. The rearrangement links TRBV9 to TRBJ2-3, with unresolved D. V lost 1 base and J lost 2, with 8 bases in between. The germline V gene has CDR1 SGDLS and CDR2 YYNGEE. This CDR3 region has 14 residues. Here the CDR3 reads CASSVRAHTDTQYF. In nucleotides, the CDR3 is TGTGCCAGCAGCGTAAGGGCCCACACAGATACGCAGTATTTT.

This clonotype was counted at least ten times. The CDR3 DNA sequence: TGTGCCAGCGAGCTCTCAGGGACCCAGTACTTC. Protein: CASELSGTQYF. The chain is built from TRBV12-3 or TRBV12-4 and TRBJ2-5; D not resolved. V lost 8 bases and J 7 bases, leaving 11 bases between the germline ends. There are 11 residues in the CDR3.

This clonotype has ten or more counts. This chain connects TRBV13 to TRBJ2-3; 7 nucleotides align to TRBD2. CDR3 length equals 13 residues. Trimming at V came to 5 bases and at J to 2 bases, leaving 1 base not matched to a gene. Looked up from germline, CDR1 is PRHDT and CDR2 is FYEKMQ (reference sequence). The CDR3 is CASSSGVTDTQYF. CDR3 nucleotide sequence: TGTGCCAGCAGCAGCGGGGTCACAGATACGCAGTATTTT. Drawing the rest from reference TRBV13 and TRBJ2-3, the complete variable domain is AAGVIQSPRHLIKEKRETATLKCYPIPRHDTVYWYQQGPGQDPQFLISFYEKMQSDKGSIPDRFSAQQFSDYHSELNMSSLELGDSALYFCASSSGVTDTQYFGPGTRLTVL.

At least ten counts were recorded for this clonotype. The genes are TRBV20-1 and TRBJ2-3; 11 bases fit TRBD2. CDR1 DFQATT and CDR2 SNEGSKA come from the germline V gene (reference sequence). Germline trimming cut 6 bases from V and 2 bases from J; bases unmatched to any gene: 16. This CDR3 spans 18 amino acids. The CDR3 coding sequence is TGCAGTGCCAAATCCCTAGCGGGGGGAACCTACCTCACAGATACGCAGTATTTT. Its translation: CSAKSLAGGTYLTDTQYF.

Ten or more counts support this clonotype. The rearrangement uses TRBV29-1 and TRBJ2-7; perhaps D is TRBD1 or TRBD2 (5 bases each). This CDR3 contains 13 residues. Trimming cost V 7 bases and J 1 base, with 14 bases left between them. CDR1 and CDR2 from the germline V gene are SQVTM and ANQGSEA. CDR3 loop: CSAGDPNSYEQYF. The DNA for the CDR3 is TGCAGCGCCGGGGACCCTAATTCCTACGAGCAGTACTTC.